The clone carrying this T cell receptor (delta chain) appeared a few times. One end of the junction is discordant with germline, which a read error may explain. The entry originates in a study of gamma-delta T cells after stem cell transplantation. This CDR3 contains 19 residues. The germline V gene has CDR1 TSWWSYY and CDR2 QGS. TCRdb called clones anew from the RT-PCR reads with CATT. The repertoire consists of about 2,500 delta-chain clones, with 20% to 25% occurring once and the leading ten covering around 7.8%. The sequence was obtained from a human donor. It is not recorded whose cells these are; they may come from a transplant donor. The sequencing input was gamma-delta T cells. V usage is TRDV1 and J usage is TRDJ1, with TRDD3 matching 11 bases. CDR3 protein: CALGPPSYWGILYTDKLTF. The CDR3 DNA reads as TGTGCTCTTGGGCCGCCTTCCTACTGGGGGATATTGTACACCGATAAACTCACCTTT.